The next 30 T cell receptor beta chains were all read from a single sample in a study of T cell responses to AZD1222 COVID-19 vaccine. Clones were sequenced by immunoSEQ multiplex PCR, and TCRdb holds only the in-frame ones, with some missing. The table includes about 84,000 clones, around 85% detected once. The sequencing here drew on peripheral blood, taken 28 days after the second AZD1222 dose. The receptors come from an adult who received the AZD1222 COVID-19 vaccine.

CDR3: CSVVNTGGSYEQYF. CDR3 nucleotide sequence: TGCAGCGTTGTTAACACAGGGGGCTCCTACGAGCAGTACTTC. The chain links TRBV29-1 to TRBJ2-7; 8 positions match TRBD1. Germline-derived CDR1 and CDR2 are SQVTM and ANQGSEA. The CDR3 sequence is 14 residues long. J was trimmed by 0 bases and V by 4 bases; bases with no gene match: 5.

The chain employs TRBV7-9 and TRBJ1-1; 8 nucleotides match TRBD1. Germline CDR1 is SEHNR and CDR2 is FQNEAQ (reference sequence). The CDR3 length is 15 residues. After removal of 5 bases from V and 5 bases from J, the junction contained 10 bases not matched to a gene. CDR3: CASSPRTGRVTEAFF. The CDR3 DNA follows: TGTGCCAGCAGCCCTAGGACAGGGAGGGTTACTGAAGCTTTCTTT.

The gene calls are TRBV4-2 and TRBJ2-2, with D possibly TRBD1 on 6 matching bases. V was pared by 2 bases and J by 5 bases, with 39 bases between. This CDR3 region has 24 residues. Germline V CDR1 and CDR2: LGHNA, YNFKEQ. The CDR3 bases are TGTGCCAGCAGCCAAATCTGGGTAACAGGGTCCTTCGAAGGGCCACCTACGGAGACCGGGGAGCTGTTTTTT. Its protein product is CASSQIWVTGSFEGPPTETGELFF.

The chain couples TRBV6-1 to TRBJ1-5, with D hard to call. The CDR3 loop spans 14 amino acids. Per germline, CDR1 MNHNS and CDR2 SASEGT. The V end lost 2 bases, the J end lost 3 bases, and 8 bases lay between the germline ends. CDR3 protein: CASSEYIVNQPQHF. DNA of the CDR3: TGTGCCAGCAGTGAATACATAGTCAATCAGCCCCAGCATTTT.

This sequence joins TRBV5-6 and TRBJ2-2; no clear D gene. This CDR3 comprises 16 residues. Germline V gives CDR1 SGHDT, CDR2 YYEEEE. V was clipped by 3 bases and J by 6 bases, with 18 bases between them. CDR3 nucleotide sequence: TGTGCCAGCAGCTCGGGCCGCAAGAGGTCCGCCGGGGAGCTGTTTTTT. Its protein product is CASSSGRKRSAGELFF.

This rearrangement joins TRBV5-1 to TRBJ2-1; 8 bases fit TRBD2. The length of the CDR3 is 15 residues. Germline V gives CDR1 SGHRS, CDR2 YFSETQ. V dropped 4 bases and J dropped 5; count of bases not matched to a gene: 8. The CDR3 protein is CASSVVVAGNNEQFF. CDR3 DNA sequence: TGCGCCAGCAGCGTCGTCGTAGCGGGAAACAATGAGCAGTTCTTC.

This chain uses TRBV29-1 with TRBJ1-3; D might be TRBD1 (5 bases). V lost 0 bases to trimming and J lost 0 bases, with 12 bases between them. This CDR3 is built from 16 residues. Germline lookup yields CDR1 SQVTM and CDR2 ANQGSEA. DNA of the CDR3: TGCAGCGTTGAAGATCGGCGGGGGGACTCTGGAAACACCATATATTTT. It is translated as CSVEDRRGDSGNTIYF.

The table lists this clone with a count of one. The chain has TRBV14 and TRBJ2-3; a weak D match, TRBD2 (6 bases). With 4 bases removed from V and 1 base from J, the gap between germline ends came to 12 bases. The CDR3 runs to 15 residues. The germline CDR1 and CDR2 sequences are SGHDN and FVKESK. In nucleotides, the CDR3 is TGTGCCAGCAGCCCTGGGGCGGGGCGCACAGATACGCAGTATTTT. It specifies CASSPGAGRTDTQYF.

CDR3 region: CASSLLAGPAYEQYF. The CDR3 region has the DNA TGCGCCAGCAGCCTGCTAGCGGGGCCAGCCTACGAGCAGTACTTC. The V call is TRBV5-1, the J call TRBJ2-7, with TRBD2 matching 9 bases. Germline V CDR1 and CDR2: SGHRS, YFSETQ. The CDR3 loop spans 15 amino acids. The V and J ends lost 4 bases and 2 bases, in that order; junction bases with no gene match: 7.

The sample holds one count of this clone. The chain couples TRBV11-3 to TRBJ2-2; tentatively, D is TRBD1 (6 bases). Germline-derived CDR1 and CDR2 are SGHNT and YENEEA. V shed 5 bases and J shed 0 bases, with 10 bases lying between them. The CDR3 runs to 15 residues. The CDR3 DNA reads as TGTGCCAGCAGCCGCTACAGGGCGAACACCGGGGAGCTGTTTTTT. Its translation: CASSRYRANTGELFF.

With respect to this clone: This CDR3 is missing its conserved last phenylalanine or tryptophan, likely due to a read error. It is unclear where the CDR3 begins or ends on the DNA, so no DNA is shown, and the CDR3 is as TCRdb lists it. The chain recombines TRBV21-1 with TRBJ1-6; the table gives TRBD1 as D, unverified against the DNA. TRBV21-1 is termed a pseudogene. The CDR3 extends over 13 residues, inclusive of both ends. This CDR3 reads CASSAQGAGTGSI.

Comment on this clone: Germline and junction disagree at one end, which may indicate a read error. The chain uses TRBV7-7 and TRBJ2-2, with 9 bases lining up with TRBD1. The CDR3 extends over 14 amino acids. The germline CDR1 and CDR2 sequences are SSHAT and FNYEAQ (reference sequence). The CDR3 loop reads CASSLGTGPGELFF. The CDR3 nucleotides read TGTGCTAGCAGCTTAGGGACAGGGCCCGGGGAGCTGTTTTTT.

V and J are TRBV2 and TRBJ2-7, with D tentatively TRBD1 (6 bases). Between the trimmed V and J ends, which lost 8 bases and 6 bases, there was a span of 14 bases. Germline V CDR1 and CDR2: SNHLY, FYNNEI. The CDR3 runs to 12 residues. The CDR3 nucleotides are TGTGCCAGCCATCAGGGCAGGGGCGAGCAGTACTTC. This encodes CASHQGRGEQYF.

V is TRBV7-3 and J is TRBJ1-2; no clear D. Germline V gene sequence: CDR1 SGHTA, CDR2 FQGTGA. The length of the CDR3 is 13 residues. The V gene lost 6 bases and the J gene lost 0 bases, with 8 bases spanning the gap. CDR3 bases: TGTGCCAGCAGTCCAAACACTAACTATGGCTACACCTTC. Translation: CASSPNTNYGYTF. Based on the CDR3 plus reference TRBV7-3 and TRBJ1-2, the full variable domain is GAGVSQTPSNKVTEKGKYVELRCDPISGHTALYWYRQSLGQGPEFLIYFQGTGAADDSGLPNDRFFAVRPEGSVSTLKIQRTERGDSAVYLCASSPNTNYGYTFGSGTRLTVV.

The V gene is TRBV10-2, the J gene TRBJ1-5; a possible D gene is TRBD1 (5 bases). The V end lost 6 bases, the J end lost 0 bases, and 9 bases lay between the germline ends. The CDR3 covers 14 residues. The germline V gene has CDR1 WSHSY and CDR2 SAAADI. Written as DNA, the CDR3 is TGCGCCAGCAGCGACAGATATAGCAATCAGCCCCAGCATTTT. It is translated as CASSDRYSNQPQHF.

The chain links TRBV7-9 to TRBJ1-4; 7 bases are shared with TRBD1. Looked up from germline, CDR1 is SEHNR and CDR2 is FQNEAQ (reference sequence). The CDR3 totals 14 residues. V lost 4 bases to trimming and J lost 7 bases; unmatched junction nucleotides: 6. For the CDR3, the DNA is TGTGCCAGCAGCTCCAATACAGGGGTTGAAAAACTGTTTTTT. It codes for CASSSNTGVEKLFF.

The chain links TRBV28 to TRBJ2-7; D is perhaps TRBD1 (5 bases). The CDR3 has 14 amino acids. The V gene lost 2 bases and the J gene lost 2 bases, with 10 bases spanning the gap. Germline assignment: CDR1 MDHEN and CDR2 SYDVKM. The CDR3 coding sequence is TGTGCCAGCAGTTTAGAGCAGGGTACCTACGAGCAGTACTTC. It yields the protein CASSLEQGTYEQYF. Supplemented by reference TRBV28 and TRBJ2-7, the full variable domain reads DVKVTQSSRYLVKRTGEKVFLECVQDMDHENMFWYRQDPGLGLRLIYFSYDVKMKEKGDIPEGYSVSREKKERFSLILESASTNQTSMYLCASSLEQGTYEQYFGPGTRLTVT.

V gene TRBV6-5 combines with J gene TRBJ1-5; no reliable D call. There are 15 residues in the CDR3. Germline assignment: CDR1 MNHEY and CDR2 SVGAGI. V was clipped by 6 bases and J by 0 bases, with 12 bases between them. The CDR3: CASSPAGYSNQPQHF. As DNA, the CDR3 is TGTGCCAGCAGCCCGGCGGGTTATAGCAATCAGCCCCAGCATTTT.

V and J are TRBV5-1 and TRBJ1-1, with a weak D call TRBD1 (5 bases). Looked up from germline, CDR1 is SGHRS and CDR2 is YFSETQ. The CDR3 is 14 residues long. V lost 2 bases, J lost 5 bases, and 13 bases lay in between. CDR3 region: CASSLPAGGTEAFF. CDR3 nucleotides: TGCGCCAGCAGCTTACCAGCGGGGGGAACTGAAGCTTTCTTT.

The V gene is TRBV12-5, the J gene TRBJ2-3, with D tentatively TRBD1 (5 bases). Trimming shortened V by 6 bases and J by 0 bases, and 13 bases separated the two germline ends. Germline-derived CDR1 and CDR2 are LGHNT and FRNRAP. This CDR3 is built from 15 residues. The CDR3 spells CASGAGLSSTDTQYF. CDR3 nucleotides: TGTGCTAGTGGAGCAGGGTTGTCGAGCACAGATACGCAGTATTTT.

This clone was detected only once. The J gene is TRBJ1-4, the V gene TRBV7-9; 11 nucleotides align to TRBD1. The CDR3 is 15 residues long. In germline, CDR1 is SEHNR, CDR2 FQNEAQ (reference sequence). The J segment lost 8 bases and the V segment lost 5 bases, leaving 7 bases of the junction unmatched. The CDR3 DNA reads TGTGCCAGCAGCGAGTGGACAGGGGGCGACGAAAAACTGTTTTTT. Encoded protein: CASSEWTGGDEKLFF.

The rearrangement uses TRBV5-6 and TRBJ2-7, with D possibly being TRBD2 (5 bases). This CDR3 has 13 amino acids. V was pared by 2 bases and J by 3 bases, with 9 bases between. The V gene's germline CDR1 is SGHDT and CDR2 YYEEEE. The CDR3 loop is CASSFRGIYEQYF. For the CDR3, the DNA is TGTGCCAGCAGCTTTCGGGGAATCTACGAGCAGTACTTC.

This clone is a singleton in its sample. V and J are TRBV14 and TRBJ2-3; D uncertain. The germline V and J ends were trimmed by 1 base and 3 bases, with 11 bases remaining between them. CDR3 length: 15 residues. Germline lookup yields CDR1 SGHDN and CDR2 FVKESK. The CDR3 reads CASSQAYHETDTQYF. CDR3 bases: TGTGCCAGCAGCCAAGCTTACCACGAGACAGATACGCAGTATTTT.

This clone appeared many times. The gene calls are TRBV1 and TRBJ2-5; whether TRBD2, the table's D call, matches the DNA was not checked. TRBV1 is termed a pseudogene. This CDR3 is built from 14 residues. CDR3 in DNA: TGCACCAGCAGCCAGACTAGCTACCAAGAGACCCAGTACTTC. Amino acid sequence: CTSSQTSYQETQYF.

The J gene is TRBJ2-1, the V gene TRBV19; D perhaps matches TRBD2 (7 bases). Germline CDR1 is LNHDA and CDR2 is SQIVND (reference sequence). CDR3 size: 14 residues. V lost 10 bases and J lost 9, with 22 bases in between. DNA of the CDR3: TGTGCCACCAAGGGGGGGAACCAGAGGGGTGAGCAGTTCTTC. It encodes CATKGGNQRGEQFF.

This CDR3 is CASSESLPNEKLFF. DNA for the CDR3: TGCGCCAGCAGTGAGTCCCTACCGAATGAAAAACTGTTTTTT. V usage is TRBV10-2 and J usage is TRBJ1-4; no reliable D call. There are 14 residues in the CDR3. V was pared by 0 bases and J by 5 bases, with 7 bases between. CDR1 WSHSY and CDR2 SAAADI come from the germline V gene.

The chain joins TRBV12-3 or TRBV12-4 to TRBJ2-2; no clear D. Trimming removed 8 bases from V and 1 base from J, with 5 bases in between. The CDR3 has 12 residues. CDR3 sequence (DNA): TGTGCCAGCGGAAGGAACACCGGGGAGCTGTTTTTT. This sequence encodes CASGRNTGELFF.

This clone was picked up a small number of times. This chain connects TRBV6-1 to TRBJ2-3; D gene unclear. The CDR3 covers 13 residues. Germline assignment: CDR1 MNHNS and CDR2 SASEGT. Trimming removed 2 bases from V and 0 bases from J, with 3 bases in between. CDR3 loop: CASSESSTDTQYF. CDR3 bases: TGTGCCAGCAGTGAATCCAGCACAGATACGCAGTATTTT.

This clone has more than one count but fewer than ten. The genes are TRBV14 and TRBJ2-1, with no clear D. Germline-derived CDR1 and CDR2 are SGHDN and FVKESK. Trimming shortened V by 1 base and J by 4 bases, and 11 bases separated the two germline ends. There are 15 residues in the CDR3. CDR3 in DNA: TGTGCCAGCAGCCAAGTTCGAGGCAGTTACAATGAGCAGTTCTTC. Translation: CASSQVRGSYNEQFF.

The rearrangement links TRBV5-5 to TRBJ1-4; TRBD1 might be the D (5 bases). Germline lookup yields CDR1 SGHKS and CDR2 YYEKEE (reference sequence). CDR3 size: 16 residues. The V and J ends lost 4 bases and 4 bases respectively, with 17 bases between them. The CDR3 nucleotides read TGTGCCAGCAGCAGGGACGGCGGGGGGAATAATGAAAAACTGTTTTTT. Encoded protein: CASSRDGGGNNEKLFF.